These T cell receptor beta chains were read from a single sample in a study of T-cell reconstitution after alpha-beta-depleted transplantation in children. TCRdb passed the PCR reads through MiXCR, listing each CDR3 protein once. Of around 600,000 distinct CDR3 sequences listed, about 11% are singletons. The material sequenced was PBMCs from the stem cell graft donor, taken from the stem cell graft. Receptors were obtained from a human donor who donated a stem cell graft to a child with acute myeloid leukemia. Each CDR3 is given with its conserved first and last residue. The order of the fields is J gene, clone size, D gene, V gene, CDR3 DNA, CDR3 protein. D genes are given only for firm matches. Part of the rows lack a size; the others show once, few, many or a class for expanded clones.

>TRBJ1-2|.|TRBD1|TRBV10-3
TGTGCCATCAGTGCGCGTGAGGGGGCCTATGGCTACACCTTC
CAISAREGAYGYTF
>TRBJ2-7|.|TRBD1|TRBV12-3/TRBV12-4
TGTGCCAGCAGTTTTTATAGGACAGGGACTTCCGAGCAGTACTTC
CASSFYRTGTSEQYF
>TRBJ2-7|many|.|TRBV9
TGTGCCAGCAGCGTAGCTCCGGGTAGCTCCTACGAGCAGTACTTC
CASSVAPGSSYEQYF
>TRBJ2-1|few|.|TRBV12-3/TRBV12-4
TGTGCCAGCAGTTTATCTAAGGAGCAGTTCTTC
CASSLSKEQFF
>TRBJ2-7|.|TRBD2|TRBV3-1
TGTGCCAGCAGCCAAAGGGGACTAGCGGGAGTACGCGAGCAGTACTTC
CASSQRGLAGVREQYF
>TRBJ2-7|.|.|TRBV7-2
TGTGCCAGCAGCCCACGCGGACCGAGCTACGAGCAGTACTTC
CASSPRGPSYEQYF
>TRBJ2-2|.|.|TRBV4-3
TGCGCCAGCAGCCAAGAGGGTATCCCCGGGGAGCTGTTTTTT
CASSQEGIPGELFF
>TRBJ2-6|few|.|TRBV6-2/TRBV6-3
TGTGCCAGCAGTTACTCTAGCAAATACTCTGGGGCCAACGTCCTGACTTTC
CASSYSSKYSGANVLTF
>TRBJ2-7|.|.|TRBV2
TGTGCCAGCAGCGGGACGCCCCCGGTATCCTACGAGCAGTACTTC
CASSGTPPVSYEQYF
>TRBJ1-1|few|.|TRBV2
TGTGCCAGCAGTGAATCAGGGCTTGAAGCTTTCTTT
CASSESGLEAFF
>TRBJ2-1|.|TRBD2|TRBV12-3/TRBV12-4
TGTGCCAGCAGGAGTAGCGGGGAATACAATGAGCAGTTCTTC
CASRSSGEYNEQFF
>TRBJ1-5|.|.|TRBV28
TGTGCCAGCAGTTCACGGCGAGGGGGGTTTGGGAATCAGCCCCAGCATTTT
CASSSRRGGFGNQPQHF
>TRBJ2-7|.|TRBD1|TRBV3-1
TGTGCCAGCAGGCGCGAGACAGGGTTATCTTCCGAGCAGTACTTC
CASRRETGLSSEQYF
>TRBJ1-1|.|.|TRBV30
TGTGCCCACGGGGGGGGGCTCTCGAACACTGAAGCTTTCTTT
CAHGGGLSNTEAFF
>TRBJ2-5|.|.|TRBV5-1
TGCGCCAGCAGCTTGGTCGGGGTCAACCAAGAGACCCAGTACTTC
CASSLVGVNQETQYF
>TRBJ2-7|.|.|TRBV20-1
TGCAGTGCTTACTCCTCCTACGAGCAGTACTTC
CSAYSSYEQYF
>TRBJ2-7|few|TRBD1|TRBV20-1
TGCAGTGCTAGCACGGGACAGCGGACCTACGAGCAGTACTTC
CSASTGQRTYEQYF
>TRBJ2-3|.|TRBD2|TRBV7-8
TGTGCCAGCAGCTTAGCTGAAACGGGAGGGCCGCCGAGGGCAGATACGCAGTATTTT
CASSLAETGGPPRADTQYF
>TRBJ2-7|many|TRBD2|TRBV6-2/TRBV6-3
TGTGCCAGCAGTTACTTTGCGGGAGGAGCCTACGAGCAGTACTTC
CASSYFAGGAYEQYF
>TRBJ2-3|.|.|TRBV7-2
TGTGCCAGCAGCTTAAGGCCCCCCCGGGTTGCAGATACGCAGTATTTT
CASSLRPPRVADTQYF
>TRBJ2-3|.|.|TRBV5-1
TGCGCCAGCAGTTCTCAGGGTGGCCCAGATACGCAGTATTTT
CASSSQGGPDTQYF
>TRBJ1-1|many|.|TRBV29-1
TGCAGCGTCACGGGAGGGGATCTCACTGAAGCTTTCTTT
CSVTGGDLTEAFF
>TRBJ2-1|.|TRBD2|TRBV7-3
TGTGCCAGCAGCTTGGGGGTCAGCGGGAGTTACAATGAGCAGTTCTTC
CASSLGVSGSYNEQFF
>TRBJ1-1|few|.|TRBV7-2
TGTGCCAGCAGCCAAGGGCTTGACAGTATCCTTGATGCTTTCTTT
CASSQGLDSILDAFF
>TRBJ2-1|.|TRBD2|TRBV11-2
TGTGCCAGCAGCTTAGGAGGACTAGCGTTAGGGGAGCAGTTCTTC
CASSLGGLALGEQFF
>TRBJ1-2|few|.|TRBV28
TGTGCCAGCAGCCCCGCCAGGGTCAAGGGCTACACCTTC
CASSPARVKGYTF
>TRBJ2-3|few|TRBD2|TRBV7-3
TGTGCCAGCAGCCCGAGGACTAGCGGGAGTGCAGATACGCAGTATTTT
CASSPRTSGSADTQYF
>TRBJ1-1|.|.|TRBV6-5
TGTGCCAGCAGTTCCCCTAGTGAAAACACTGAAGCTTTCTTT
CASSSPSENTEAFF
>TRBJ1-1|.|TRBD1|TRBV6-1
TGTGCCAGCAATGGACAGGGAGGCACTGAAGCTTTCTTT
CASNGQGGTEAFF
>TRBJ1-2|few|TRBD1|TRBV7-2
TGTGCCAGCAGCTCACAGGGGGGAGACAGGGGAGGCTATGGCTACACCTTC
CASSSQGGDRGGYGYTF
>TRBJ2-3|few|TRBD2|TRBV6-2/TRBV6-3
TGTGCCAGCAGCCGGACTAGTCTCACAGATACGCAGTATTTT
CASSRTSLTDTQYF
>TRBJ2-3|many|TRBD2|TRBV2
TGTGCCAGCAGAGACGGGACTAGCGTCGATACGCAGTATTTT
CASRDGTSVDTQYF
>TRBJ2-1|many|.|TRBV6-2/TRBV6-3
TGTGCCAGCAGTCCGCGCGGTGGTGGTAATGAGCAGTTCTTC
CASSPRGGGNEQFF
>TRBJ2-1|.|TRBD2|TRBV29-1
TGCAGCGCAACTAGCGGGGGATACAATGAGCAGTTCTTC
CSATSGGYNEQFF
>TRBJ2-3|few|TRBD2|TRBV3-1
TGTGCCAGCAGCCAAGAGGCCCTAGCGGACACCACAGATACGCAGTATTTT
CASSQEALADTTDTQYF
>TRBJ2-1|.|.|TRBV6-2/TRBV6-3
TGTGCCAGCAGTTACGAGGACACCTACAATGAGCAGTTCTTC
CASSYEDTYNEQFF
>TRBJ1-2|many|.|TRBV20-1
TGCAGTGCTAGAGTAACAGTCAACTATGGCTACACCTTC
CSARVTVNYGYTF
>TRBJ1-1|many|TRBD1|TRBV29-1
TGCAGCGTTGATCAGGGGGTGAACACTGAAGCTTTCTTT
CSVDQGVNTEAFF
>TRBJ1-2|few|.|TRBV20-1
TGCAGTGCTAGACACACGGGACTAATCAGAGGCTACACCTTC
CSARHTGLIRGYTF
>TRBJ1-2|.|TRBD1|TRBV11-1
TGTGCCAGCAGCCTAAGACAGGGATTTGGCTACACCTTC
CASSLRQGFGYTF
>TRBJ2-1|many|TRBD2|TRBV15
TGTGCCACCAGCAGAGAGGGACTAGCGGGAGTCGAGCAGTTCTTC
CATSREGLAGVEQFF
>TRBJ1-2|many|TRBD1|TRBV6-5
TGTGCCAGCAGATATAACCAGGACAGGATCAACTATGGCTACACCTTC
CASRYNQDRINYGYTF
>TRBJ1-4|few|.|TRBV18
TGTGCCAGCTCACTGGATGGGGGCGAAAAACTGTTTTTT
CASSLDGGEKLFF
>TRBJ2-1|.|TRBD1|TRBV7-9
TGTGCCAGCAGCTACCTGGACAGGACAGGGGAGCAGTTCTTC
CASSYLDRTGEQFF
>TRBJ2-7|many|TRBD1|TRBV12-3/TRBV12-4
TGTGCCAGCAGTTCTACTGAACAGGGGGCTTACGAGCAGTACTTC
CASSSTEQGAYEQYF
>TRBJ2-3|many|TRBD2|TRBV4-3
TGCGCCAGCAGCCAAGAAGGCGGGACTAGCGGGAGGACCGATACGCAGTATTTT
CASSQEGGTSGRTDTQYF
>TRBJ2-1|few|.|TRBV6-2/TRBV6-3
TGTGCCAGCAGGGGCCCGAGCTCCTACAATGAGCAGTTCTTC
CASRGPSSYNEQFF
>TRBJ2-1|few|TRBD2|TRBV20-1
TGCAGTGCCTCTGATAGCGGGAGGGGAGACAATGAGCAGTTCTTC
CSASDSGRGDNEQFF
>TRBJ2-7|.|.|TRBV29-1
TGCAGCGTTGAAGAACGCCTGTCCTACGAGCAGTACTTC
CSVEERLSYEQYF
>TRBJ2-4|.|.|TRBV28
TGTGCCAGCGGTCAGGGGCTGGCCAAAAACATTCAGTACTTC
CASGQGLAKNIQYF
>TRBJ2-7|many|TRBD2|TRBV20-1
TGCAGTGCTAGACCGGGAGGGACTAGCGGTTACGAGCAGTACTTC
CSARPGGTSGYEQYF
>TRBJ2-1|.|TRBD1|TRBV28
TGTGCCAGCTCGGACAGGGATAACAATGAGCAGTTCTTC
CASSDRDNNEQFF
>TRBJ2-7|.|TRBD2|TRBV6-2/TRBV6-3
TGTGCCAGCAACGACCAAGGAGCGGGAGGGAACTACGAGCAGTACTTC
CASNDQGAGGNYEQYF
>TRBJ2-1|.|TRBD1|TRBV7-2
TGTGCCACCGCCGAGGGGGCGGAGTCCTACAATGAGCAGTTCTTC
CATAEGAESYNEQFF
>TRBJ1-2|few|.|TRBV7-9
TGTGCCAGCAGCTTAGAGGGAACTGGGATGTATGGCTACACCTTC
CASSLEGTGMYGYTF